A single count supports the clone carrying this T cell receptor beta chain. Original data processing: The authors estimated nucleated cell counts from reference gene primer amplification. Repertoires were generated with immunoSEQ multiplex PCR, while TCRdb's copy carries only in-frame clones and drops some. V, J and clone size reflect that table, while D and trimming were determined from the DNA. The table has 250,000 to 300,000 clones, over 80% seen once. The CDR3 contains 13 residues. Germline V gives CDR1 SGHNT, CDR2 YYREEE (reference sequence). The V gene lost 4 bases and the J gene lost 2 bases, with 10 bases spanning the gap. This record comes from a study of blood T cell repertoires in COVID-19. Study background: Collection of acute and convalescent COVID-19 samples took place in the United States, Italy and Spain. The cDNA or gDNA used as material had been derived from T cells, B-cell-depleted T cells, or PBMCs.

The chain combines TRBV5-4 with TRBJ2-7; D perhaps matches TRBD2 (5 bases). The specimen was peripheral blood. This TCR was sampled from a man aged 55 to 70 who had recovered from COVID-19. For the CDR3, the DNA is TGTGCCAGCAGCAATGGACTCACCTACGAGCAGTACTTC. Its protein is CASSNGLTYEQYF. Together with reference TRBV5-4 and TRBJ2-7, the CDR3 gives the full variable domain: ETGVTQSPTHLIKTRGQQVTLRCSSQSGHNTVSWYQQALGQGPQFIFQYYREEENGRGNFPPRFSGLQFPNYSSELNVNALELDDSALYLCASSNGLTYEQYFGPGTRLTVT.